The next 20 T cell receptor beta chains were all read from a single sample in a study of blood T cell repertoires in COVID-19. The data were produced by immunoSEQ multiplex PCR, yet TCRdb's version contains in-frame clones alone and is incomplete. The table lists 250,000 to 300,000 clones, under 90% of them singletons, with about 14% in the top ten. Sequenced material: PBMCs or T cells enriched from blood (not recorded which). The source of these receptors is a man between 18 and 29 years old who had recovered from COVID-19.

CDR3 nucleotides: TGTGCCAGCAGCCGGGGACTAGCGGATTACAATGAGCAGTTCTTC. This gives the protein CASSRGLADYNEQFF. The chain is built from TRBV6-5 and TRBJ2-1; 11 bases line up with TRBD2. The CDR3 has 15 residues. The V and J ends lost 6 bases and 4 bases, in that order; junction bases with no gene match: 5. In germline, CDR1 is MNHEY, CDR2 SVGAGI.

The V call is TRBV27, the J call TRBJ2-2, with TRBD2 identical over 8 bases. CDR3 length: 21 residues. CDR1 and CDR2 from the germline V gene are MNHEY and SMNVEV (reference sequence). J was trimmed by 7 bases and V by 5 bases; bases with no gene match: 27. The CDR3 sequence: CASSVDSPRLREGLRVGELFF. The DNA of the CDR3 is TGTGCCAGCAGTGTAGACTCACCAAGGCTTCGGGAGGGCCTTCGGGTCGGGGAGCTGTTTTTT.

Only a few counts were recorded for this clone. The gene calls are TRBV29-1 and TRBJ1-2; 7 bases align to TRBD1. The V gene end was trimmed by 1 base and the J gene end by 4 bases; junction bases not matched to a gene: 12. The germline V gene encodes CDR1 SQVTM and CDR2 ANQGSEA. The CDR3 loop spans 16 amino acids. The CDR3 reads CSVEVRFRQGGYGYTF. The CDR3 DNA sequence: TGCAGCGTTGAAGTGAGATTCCGGCAGGGGGGCTATGGCTACACCTTC.

This clone was found once. The chain combines TRBV3-1 (or the pseudogene TRBV3-2) with TRBJ2-3, with 11 positions matching TRBD2. Germline CDR1 LGHDT, CDR2 YNNKEL (reference sequence). V trimming: 4 bases; J trimming: 4 bases; junction bases outside the gene matches: 7. This CDR3 spans 16 amino acids. The DNA of the CDR3 is TGTGCCAGCAGCCCCTTGACTAGCGGGATGTCAGATACGCAGTATTTT. The encoded protein is CASSPLTSGMSDTQYF.

The chain recombines TRBV27 with TRBJ1-5, with no clear D. This CDR3 has 16 amino acids. The ends were cut back, 6 bases at V and 4 bases at J, with 19 bases in the middle. Germline V CDR1 and CDR2: MNHEY, SMNVEV (reference sequence). Here the CDR3 DNA reads TGTGCCAGCAGCTCGAGTGCCGGGGTGGGTAATCAGCCCCAGCATTTT. Protein product: CASSSSAGVGNQPQHF.

This clone was counted a single time. The V call is TRBV7-8, the J call TRBJ1-3; D gene uncertain. Germline V CDR1 and CDR2: SGHVS, FQNEAQ. Deletions cut 5 bases from V and 0 bases from J, with 11 bases between. The CDR3 covers 15 residues. The CDR3 coding sequence is TGTGCCAGCAGCCCCGGGAGGGACTCTGGAAACACCATATATTTT. This encodes CASSPGRDSGNTIYF.

The V gene is TRBV3-1 (or the pseudogene TRBV3-2), the J gene TRBJ2-1; TRBD2 matches 9 bases. The CDR3 length is 16 residues. Losses at the gene ends were 4 bases for V and 0 bases for J; bases not matched to a gene: 4. From germline, CDR1 is LGHDT and CDR2 YNNKEL (reference sequence). Here the CDR3 DNA reads TGTGCCAGCAGCCTTGCGGGAGGGAGCTCCTACAATGAGCAGTTCTTC. It encodes CASSLAGGSSYNEQFF.

In DNA form, the CDR3 reads TGTGCCAGCAGTTTTGACAGGGTTCAGCCCCAGCATTTT. It codes for CASSFDRVQPQHF. This chain uses TRBV12-3 or TRBV12-4 with TRBJ1-5; 7 bases map to TRBD1. CDR3 length: 13 residues. V dropped 3 bases and J dropped 6; count of bases not matched to a gene: 2.

The chain combines TRBV27 with TRBJ1-2, with TRBD1 matching 8 bases. V lost 0 bases and J lost 4; bases outside the gene matches: 4. Germline V gene lookup returns CDR1 MNHEY and CDR2 SMNVEV (reference sequence). CDR3 size: 15 residues. The CDR3 DNA reads TGTGCCAGCAGTTTATCCGGACAGGGATCCTATGGCTACACCTTC. This encodes CASSLSGQGSYGYTF.

This clone has just a few counts. V usage is TRBV29-1 and J usage is TRBJ1-1; D is unclear. V lost 6 bases to trimming and J lost 0 bases, with 8 bases between them. Germline assignment: CDR1 SQVTM and CDR2 ANQGSEA. The CDR3 is made up of 12 amino acids. CDR3 loop: CSVRLMNTEAFF. CDR3 bases: TGCAGCGTGAGACTGATGAACACTGAAGCTTTCTTT.

This clone showed up just once. This chain links TRBV2 with TRBJ2-2, with a possible D match to TRBD1 (5 bases). CDR1 is SNHLY, CDR2 FYNNEI, per germline. The CDR3 runs to 14 residues. V lost 7 bases and J lost 6, with 15 bases in between. The CDR3 reads CASIAGSYSGELFF. The DNA of the CDR3 is TGTGCCAGCATTGCAGGGTCTTATTCCGGGGAGCTGTTTTTT.

A word on this clone: An end of the junction differs from the germline gene, which may be a read error. The chain uses TRBV11-3 and TRBJ2-6; D is possibly TRBD2 (6 bases). Germline CDR1 reads SGHNT; CDR2 reads YENEEA. The CDR3 consists of 17 residues. CDR3 nucleotide sequence: TGTGCCAGCAGCTTGCCGACTAGTCGGGATGGGGCCAACATCCTGACTTTC. As protein: CASSLPTSRDGANILTF.

The genes are TRBV29-1 and TRBJ1-2, with 8 bases matching TRBD1. The CDR3 runs to 13 residues. Germline CDR1 SQVTM, CDR2 ANQGSEA. The CDR3 reads CRAGTGANYGYTF. The CDR3 bases are TGCAGGGCGGGGACAGGCGCGAACTATGGCTACACCTTC.

V usage is TRBV13 and J usage is TRBJ2-1, with a weak D call TRBD2 (5 bases). CDR3 size: 13 residues. Deletions cut 5 bases from V and 1 base from J, with 6 bases between. From germline, CDR1 is PRHDT and CDR2 FYEKMQ (reference sequence). This CDR3 is CASSPGSYNEQFF. For the CDR3, the DNA is TGTGCCAGCAGCCCGGGATCCTACAATGAGCAGTTCTTC.

The chain couples TRBV28 to TRBJ1-2; D is unresolved. The CDR3 runs 14 residues. CDR1 is MDHEN and CDR2 is SYDVKM in the germline V gene. The V gene lost 3 bases and the J gene lost 1 base, with 9 bases spanning the gap. CDR3 region: CASSLSGNNYGYTF. DNA for the CDR3: TGTGCCAGCAGTTTGAGCGGGAATAACTATGGCTACACCTTC.

The chain has TRBV11-2 and TRBJ1-2; no clear D gene. V lost 5 bases to trimming and J lost 3 bases, with 10 bases between them. This CDR3 region has 13 residues. Germline V lookup: CDR1 SGHAT, CDR2 FQNNGV. In DNA, the CDR3 is TGTGCCAGCAGCCCCGGGAGGGACTATGGCTACACCTTC. Its protein is CASSPGRDYGYTF.

This clone was seen once. The V call is TRBV7-9, the J call TRBJ2-5; TRBD1 agrees at 7 bases. V lost 5 bases, J lost 4 bases, and 7 bases stayed unmatched. The CDR3 is 14 amino acids. Germline lookup yields CDR1 SEHNR and CDR2 FQNEAQ (reference sequence). This CDR3 is CASSPTTGVETQYF. CDR3 sequence (DNA): TGTGCCAGCAGCCCGACTACAGGGGTAGAGACCCAGTACTTC.

This clone was detected once. The CDR3 DNA sequence: TGTGCCAGCAGCTTAGGACTCGGACAGGGGGCCCAGGATGAGCAGTTCTTC. This gives the protein CASSLGLGQGAQDEQFF. This chain joins TRBV13 and TRBJ2-1; 11 positions agree with TRBD1. Unmatched junction bases numbered 9, after V lost 0 bases and J lost 8 bases. Germline-derived CDR1 and CDR2 are PRHDT and FYEKMQ (reference sequence). CDR3 length: 17 amino acids.

The chain combines TRBV12-5 with TRBJ1-5; D gene uncertain. The CDR3 extends over 13 amino acids. Germline V gene sequence: CDR1 LGHNT, CDR2 FRNRAP. The ends were cut back, 3 bases at V and 4 bases at J, with 7 bases in the middle. CDR3 region: CASGFGDNQPQHF. CDR3 coding DNA: TGTGCTAGTGGTTTCGGGGATAATCAGCCCCAGCATTTT.

V is TRBV5-1 and J is TRBJ2-1, with a weak D call TRBD1 (7 bases). The V gene's germline CDR1 is SGHRS and CDR2 YFSETQ. The germline V and J ends were trimmed by 4 bases and 2 bases, with 13 bases remaining between them. The CDR3 consists of 15 residues. In DNA form, the CDR3 reads TGCGCCAGCAGCCGGGGGACAGATCCCTACAATGAGCAGTTCTTC. Protein: CASSRGTDPYNEQFF. The full variable domain, its missing parts supplied by reference TRBV5-1 and TRBJ2-1, is KAGVTQTPRYLIKTRGQQVTLSCSPISGHRSVSWYQQTPGQGLQFLFEYFSETQRNKGNFPGRFSGRQFSNSRSEMNVSTLELGDSALYLCASSRGTDPYNEQFFGPGTRLTVL.